This entry lists 5 T cell receptor beta chains sequenced from one sample in a study of blood T cell repertoires in COVID-19 (dated by TCRdb to about 2020). Libraries were prepared through the immunoSEQ multiplex PCR assay. TCRdb stores this immuneACCESS table with in-frame sequences only. Part of the clones is absent; in the studies checked, under half of the shortfall reflects unresolved V genes, and no reason is known for the rest. Here the sample has 410,000 or so clones; 86% occur a single time. The top ten clonotypes cover more than 1.4% of the sample. The specimen sequenced was peripheral blood. The receptors come from a woman aged 25 to 39 with active or convalescent COVID-19.

The V call is TRBV9, the J call TRBJ2-1; a possible D gene is TRBD2 (6 bases). Germline CDR1 SGDLS, CDR2 YYNGEE. V shed 0 bases and J shed 4 bases, with 11 bases lying between them. The CDR3 consists of 15 residues. CDR3 nucleotide sequence: TGTGCCAGCAGCGTAGCGGGGGAGATTTACAATGAGCAGTTCTTC. Its translation is CASSVAGEIYNEQFF.

V usage is TRBV30 and J usage is TRBJ2-1; TRBD2 matches 9 bases. The J segment lost 13 bases and the V segment lost 2 bases, leaving 15 bases of the junction unmatched. This CDR3 is 15 amino acids long. The germline V gene has CDR1 GTSNPN and CDR2 SVGIG (reference sequence). The CDR3 coding sequence is TGTGCCTGGAGTAGGGGTAGCGGGAGCGGGCCGTCCCAGTTCTTC. This translates into CAWSRGSGSGPSQFF.

This sequence joins TRBV18 and TRBJ1-4; 9 bases line up with TRBD1. The length of the CDR3 is 16 residues. The junction had 9 bases not matched to a gene; V was cut back by 3 bases and J by 7 bases. CDR1 and CDR2 from the germline V gene are KGHSH and LQKENI. The CDR3, as DNA: TGTGCCAGCTCACCTTCCACAGGGGGCGCCGGTGAAAAACTGTTTTTT. Protein product: CASSPSTGGAGEKLFF. Using reference TRBV18 and TRBJ1-4 for the parts outside the CDR3, the full variable domain is NAGVMQNPRHLVRRRGQEARLRCSPMKGHSHVYWYRQLPEEGLKFMVYLQKENIIDESGMPKERFSAEFPKEGPSILRIQQVVRGDSAAYFCASSPSTGGAGEKLFFGSGTQLSVL.

The chain uses TRBV6-2 or TRBV6-3 and TRBJ2-1; no clear D. Germline values: CDR1 MNHEY, CDR2 SVGEGT. CDR3 size: 14 residues. V was shortened by 5 bases and J by 7 bases, with 15 bases between the two germline ends. CDR3 DNA sequence: TGTGCCAGCAGTCCCCTAGTCCCCCGGAATGAGCAGTTCTTC. Protein product: CASSPLVPRNEQFF.

The V and J genes are TRBV18 and TRBJ1-2; no reliable D call. Germline CDR1 KGHSH, CDR2 LQKENI. The CDR3 runs 14 residues. The ends were cut back, 8 bases at V and 8 bases at J, with 21 bases in the middle. The CDR3 sequence: CASEIAETPGGYTF. For the CDR3, the DNA is TGTGCCAGCGAGATCGCCGAGACTCCTGGGGGCTACACCTTC.